A single sample gave rise to the 18 T cell receptor beta chains below, sequenced in a study of T cell responses to AZD1222 COVID-19 vaccine. Sequenced by immunoSEQ multiplex PCR; TCRdb stores in-frame clones only, minus some. In the table there are roughly 150,000 clones, almost 90% of which are singletons. Specimen: peripheral blood, collected on day 0 of AZD1222 vaccination. These receptors came from an adult in good health.

This clone was seen just once. The gene calls are TRBV5-1 and TRBJ2-6; 9 bases align to TRBD1. This CDR3 contains 16 residues. The junction had 3 bases not matched to a gene; V was cut back by 5 bases and J by 0 bases. Germline V lookup: CDR1 SGHRS, CDR2 YFSETQ. The CDR3 coding sequence is TGCGCCAGCAGGGGGACAGGGTACTCTGGGGCCAACGTCCTGACTTTC. Amino acid sequence: CASRGTGYSGANVLTF. Filled out from reference TRBV5-1 and TRBJ2-6, the complete variable domain reads KAGVTQTPRYLIKTRGQQVTLSCSPISGHRSVSWYQQTPGQGLQFLFEYFSETQRNKGNFPGRFSGRQFSNSRSEMNVSTLELGDSALYLCASRGTGYSGANVLTFGAGSRLTVL.

The chain recombines TRBV6-5 with TRBJ1-6; tentative D call: TRBD1 (5 bases). Between the trimmed V and J ends, which lost 4 bases and 6 bases, there was a span of 16 bases. The CDR3 consists of 16 residues. Germline V gives CDR1 MNHEY, CDR2 SVGAGI. CDR3 residues: CASSSHGGSFNSPLHF. DNA for the CDR3: TGTGCCAGCAGTTCTCATGGGGGGTCATTTAATTCACCCCTCCACTTT.

The rearrangement joins TRBV30 to TRBJ2-7; TRBD2 aligns across 10 bases. Germline trimming cut 2 bases from V and 4 bases from J; bases unmatched to any gene: 8. Germline CDR1 is GTSNPN and CDR2 is SVGIG (reference sequence). CDR3 length equals 15 residues. The CDR3 loop reads CAWSPVASGSYEQYF. DNA for the CDR3: TGTGCCTGGAGTCCCGTGGCTAGCGGGAGTTACGAGCAGTACTTC.

The V and J genes are TRBV4-1 and TRBJ1-4; D is unresolved. The germline V and J ends were trimmed by 4 bases and 5 bases, with 20 bases remaining between them. Germline-derived CDR1 and CDR2 are MGHRA and YSYEKL. This CDR3 region has 17 residues. The CDR3 loop is CASSPGPPSWRNEKLFF. CDR3 nucleotide sequence: TGCGCCAGCAGCCCTGGCCCTCCATCCTGGAGAAATGAAAAACTGTTTTTT.

CDR3 nucleotide sequence: TGTGCCAGCAGCCCATCCCTTAGGGGAAGCTACGAGCAGTACTTC. It is translated as CASSPSLRGSYEQYF. This chain uses TRBV7-9 with TRBJ2-7; D may be TRBD1 (5 bases). V dropped 5 bases and J dropped 3 bases, with 17 bases sitting between them. This CDR3 region has 15 residues. CDR1 and CDR2 from the germline V gene are SEHNR and FQNEAQ (reference sequence).

CDR3 region: CASSLGRPTDTQYF. DNA for the CDR3: TGCGCCAGCAGCTTGGGACGGCCAACAGATACGCAGTATTTT. V is TRBV5-1 and J is TRBJ2-3; D uncertain. V was cut by 0 bases and J by 3 bases, with 8 bases left in between. The CDR3 has 14 amino acids. The germline V gene has CDR1 SGHRS and CDR2 YFSETQ. The full variable domain, its missing parts supplied by reference TRBV5-1 and TRBJ2-3, is KAGVTQTPRYLIKTRGQQVTLSCSPISGHRSVSWYQQTPGQGLQFLFEYFSETQRNKGNFPGRFSGRQFSNSRSEMNVSTLELGDSALYLCASSLGRPTDTQYFGPGTRLTVL.

V is TRBV28 and J is TRBJ2-7; 9 nucleotides align to TRBD1. The J segment lost 1 base and the V segment lost 1 base, leaving 2 bases of the junction unmatched. Germline V gene data show CDR1 as MDHEN and CDR2 as SYDVKM. CDR3 size: 15 residues. The CDR3, as DNA: TGTGCCAGCAGTTTATTTGGGACAGGGTCCTACGAGCAGTACTTC. Translated: CASSLFGTGSYEQYF.

This clone was observed a few times. The J gene is TRBJ1-6, the V gene TRBV9; possibly TRBD1 for D (5 bases). The CDR3 extends over 14 amino acids. Germline V CDR1 and CDR2: SGDLS, YYNGEE. V lost 3 bases and J 6 bases, leaving 10 bases between the germline ends. DNA of the CDR3: TGTGCCAGCAGCGCGGGACTTCCTAATTCACCCCTCCACTTT. Translated: CASSAGLPNSPLHF.

This sequence joins TRBV19 and TRBJ2-2, with D possibly TRBD1 on 5 matching bases. This CDR3 region has 14 residues. V was clipped by 6 bases and J by 5 bases, with 13 bases between them. Per germline, CDR1 LNHDA and CDR2 SQIVND (reference sequence). This chain's CDR3 is CASRYTGATGELFF. The CDR3 bases are TGTGCCAGTAGGTACACTGGGGCAACCGGGGAGCTGTTTTTT.

The J gene is TRBJ1-1, the V gene TRBV30; no clear D. There are 11 residues in the CDR3. The germline V gene has CDR1 GTSNPN and CDR2 SVGIG (reference sequence). V dropped 7 bases and J dropped 9 bases, with 15 bases sitting between them. As DNA, the CDR3 is TGTGCCTCCGGCCAGGTGTTGAAAGCTTTCTTT. Protein: CASGQVLKAFF.

The chain uses TRBV27 and TRBJ2-2, with a possible D match to TRBD1 (5 bases). Trimming pared 5 bases from V and 7 bases from J, leaving 14 bases between. The length of the CDR3 is 14 residues. The germline V gene encodes CDR1 MNHEY and CDR2 SMNVEV (reference sequence). The CDR3 here is CASSPYGAGGELFF. For the CDR3, the DNA is TGTGCCAGCAGTCCGTATGGGGCTGGCGGGGAGCTGTTTTTT.

The CDR3 region is CSGGQQETQYF. The CDR3 DNA sequence: TGCAGCGGAGGACAACAAGAGACCCAGTACTTC. V usage is TRBV29-1 and J usage is TRBJ2-5, with a weak D call TRBD1 (5 bases). Germline CDR1 reads SQVTM; CDR2 reads ANQGSEA. This CDR3 is built from 11 residues. Trimming shortened V by 7 bases and J by 2 bases, and 8 bases separated the two germline ends.

The chain combines TRBV4-3 with TRBJ1-2; no reliable D call. Trimming removed 1 base at V and 4 bases at J, with 16 bases between. The CDR3 totals 16 residues. Looked up from germline, CDR1 is LGHNA and CDR2 is YSLEER. For the CDR3, the DNA is TGCGCCAGCAGCCAAGGCTCCCTCACAGAGCCCTATGGCTACACCTTC. It codes for CASSQGSLTEPYGYTF.

The rearrangement joins TRBV10-3 to TRBJ1-1; D possibly corresponds to TRBD1 (5 bases). V was clipped by 10 bases and J by 10 bases, with 19 bases between them. Germline lookup yields CDR1 ENHRY and CDR2 SYGVKD. This CDR3 spans 12 amino acids. The CDR3 sequence: CASQLDSTAAFF. In DNA form, the CDR3 reads TGTGCCAGCCAGCTTGACAGCACGGCAGCTTTCTTT.

The genes are TRBV7-9 and TRBJ1-2; the D gene is possibly TRBD1 (5 bases). CDR1 is SEHNR and CDR2 is FQNEAQ in the germline V gene (reference sequence). This CDR3 contains 14 residues. The germline V and J ends were trimmed by 8 bases and 4 bases, with 17 bases remaining between them. Here the CDR3 reads CASEGPLSGYGYTF. The CDR3 nucleotides are TGTGCCAGCGAGGGGCCGTTGAGCGGCTATGGCTACACCTTC.

The chain combines TRBV7-8 with TRBJ1-5, with D unresolved. V was clipped by 0 bases and J by 7 bases, with 13 bases between them. CDR1 is SGHVS, CDR2 FQNEAQ, per germline. This CDR3 is built from 15 residues. CDR3 nucleotide sequence: TGTGCCAGCAGCTTAGCCTTGGGGAGCTACCAGCCCCAGCATTTT. This gives the protein CASSLALGSYQPQHF.

This clone appeared once. A junction end diverges from the germline sequence, so it may reflect a read error. The rearrangement uses TRBV20-1 and TRBJ1-1; D perhaps matches TRBD1 (5 bases). Germline assignment: CDR1 DFQATT and CDR2 SNEGSKA (reference sequence). This CDR3 is 8 amino acids long. The CDR3 DNA follows: TGCAGTGCTAGTGGGGCCGGCTTT. Translation gives CSASGAGF.

The V call is TRBV19, the J call TRBJ1-4, with unresolved D. V lost 5 bases and J lost 8, with 15 bases in between. CDR3 size: 14 residues. CDR1 is LNHDA and CDR2 is SQIVND in the germline V gene (reference sequence). CDR3 loop: CASSPNGEGEKLFF. The CDR3 DNA follows: TGTGCCAGTAGTCCTAACGGGGAGGGAGAAAAACTGTTTTTT.